What follows describes a single T cell receptor (beta chain). From germline, CDR1 is SGHAT and CDR2 FQNNGV. V lost 1 base, J lost 4 bases, and 13 bases lay in between. The CDR3 sequence is 15 residues long. The source of the sample is a study of blood T cells in healthy people across ages. Using a J-beta primer mix together with a sample-barcoded 5' primer, a second PCR was run for roughly 7 to 12 cycles. TCRdb ran MiXCR on the 5' RACE reads and lists one entry per CDR3 protein. The sample lists approximately 780,000 distinct CDR3 sequences; roughly 25% were seen once. A further study also used this sample, focusing on T cells of mothers and their children. That source reports: There were no persistent microchimeric T cell clones detected.

The sample comprised blood. The origin of this receptor is a boy aged 5-17 years in good health. The chain carries TRBV11-2 and TRBJ1-1, with a weak D call TRBD1 (5 bases). CDR3 DNA sequence: TGTGCCAGCAGCTTAGCTAGGGGCGGGGGCACTGAAGCTTTCTTT. It encodes CASSLARGGGTEAFF.